The clone carrying this T cell receptor (beta chain) was counted a single time. Antigen unknown. The data originate from a study of siplizumab effects on memory and regulatory T cells. Overall study findings and caveats: Naive T cells were seemingly more diverse than memory cells, and major contributions to the alloresponse seemed to be made by them. Treg origin accounted for an average of roughly 65% of mappable alloreactive CD4+ clones with siplizumab and roughly 26% in controls. Siplizumab caused a significant drop in alloreactive sequences traceable to unstimulated CD4+ memory cells.

Sequenced by immunoSEQ multiplex PCR; TCRdb stores in-frame clones only, minus some. The profile covers more than 95,000 clones, with roughly 94% appearing a single time and 1.5% to 2% taken by the ten largest. CDR1 is SGHAT, CDR2 FQNNGV, per germline. The CDR3 spans 13 residues. Trimming removed 4 bases at V and 2 bases at J, with 8 bases between. The receptor was derived from a human donor in good health. Sequenced: non-Treg CD4+ T cells sorted from blood. The rearrangement links TRBV11-2 to TRBJ1-1; D is possibly TRBD1 (5 bases). The CDR3 region has the DNA TGTGCCAGCAGCTCGGACATAAACACTGAAGCTTTCTTT. It codes for CASSSDINTEAFF.